The rows below give T cell receptor beta chains drawn from one sample of a study of synovial regulatory T cells in juvenile arthritis. Assay: immunoSEQ multiplex PCR; the TCRdb copy retains only in-frame clones and omits some. The table lists about 2,500 clones. Sequenced: Treg cells from the synovium. These receptors were obtained from a donor younger than 30 with juvenile idiopathic arthritis. The CDR3 runs from the conserved cysteine through the conserved F or W. The order of the fields is CDR3 length, V gene, clone size, J gene, CDR3 protein. Each size is how often the clone was seen (once, few, many) or a class if it is expanded.

>12|TRBV29-1|medium-sized|TRBJ2-1
CSASPGINEQFF
>15|TRBV6-1|medium-sized|TRBJ2-2
CASRWDASPTGELFF
>15|TRBV29-1|medium-sized|TRBJ2-3
CSVVRGTGGADTQYF
>19|TRBV5-1|medium-sized|TRBJ2-7
CASSFPRASTGASFYEQYF
>12|TRBV11-1|medium-sized|TRBJ2-7
CASSSGYYEQYF
>13|TRBV30|medium-sized|TRBJ1-2
CAWSVRRNYGYTF
>13|TRBV7-2|medium-sized|TRBJ2-7
CASRAGGNYEQYF
>15|TRBV5-4|medium-sized|TRBJ2-1
CASSSRVQPDNEQFF
>15|TRBV29-1|medium-sized|TRBJ2-5
CSVELLGARQETQYF
>14|TRBV2|medium-sized|TRBJ1-4
CASSAGRTNEKLFF
>16|TRBV11-2|medium-sized|TRBJ1-3
CASSLDRTYSGNTIYF
>16|TRBV6-1|medium-sized|TRBJ2-7
CASSQGTGRAVSEQYF
>13|TRBV5-1|medium-sized|TRBJ2-1
CASSLGDNNEQFF
>14|TRBV6-4|medium-sized|TRBJ2-7
CASSEGLPPSEQYF
>14|TRBV2|medium-sized|TRBJ2-5
CASSTLGYQETQYF
>16|TRBV5-1|medium-sized|TRBJ1-6
CASSSGQGSYNSPLHF
>14|TRBV19|medium-sized|TRBJ1-5
CASSNNRDNQPQHF
>13|TRBV5-1|medium-sized|TRBJ2-5
CASSPNRVETQYF
>14|TRBV5-4|medium-sized|TRBJ2-3
CASNQDGGRDTQYF
>15|TRBV4-1|medium-sized|TRBJ1-6
CASSLGVTYNSPLHF
>13|TRBV5-1|medium-sized|TRBJ2-3
CASSLTPTDTQYF
>11|TRBV5-4|medium-sized|TRBJ2-7
CASSFSYEQYF
>14|TRBV19|medium-sized|TRBJ2-5
CASSIGGGWETQYF
>16|TRBV6-6|medium-sized|TRBJ2-7
CASSYGAGTGGYEQYF
>15|TRBV5-1|medium-sized|TRBJ1-5
CASSEGGGERQPQHF
>16|TRBV4-1|medium-sized|TRBJ2-1
CASRVGKGFDNNEQFF
>18|TRBV7-9|medium-sized|TRBJ1-2
CASSLSLVAGGFNYGYTF
>16|TRBV7-8|medium-sized|TRBJ2-1
CASSSNPGQGANEQFF
>15|TRBV18|medium-sized|TRBJ2-7
CASSPGGRTPYEQYF
>16|TRBV5-1|medium-sized|TRBJ2-1
CASSPASPVKLYEQFF
>16|TRBV7-2|medium-sized|TRBJ2-7
CASSPLAEGFIREQYF
>15|TRBV18|medium-sized|TRBJ1-2
CASGSKTGEGYGYTF
>15|TRBV6-5|medium-sized|TRBJ1-2
CASSYSGGRNYGYTF
>16|TRBV10-1|medium-sized|TRBJ2-3
CASSGGYPLTSDTQYF
>14|TRBV30|large|TRBJ1-3
CAWSHQGGGNTIYF
>14|TRBV18|medium-sized|TRBJ1-1
CASSQAGTNTEAFF
>16|TRBV5-5|medium-sized|TRBJ1-3
CASSLSGQGSGNTIYF
>15|TRBV19|medium-sized|TRBJ2-1
CASRELAGEDNEQFF
>16|TRBV18|medium-sized|TRBJ2-5
CASSRETGPLFYEQYF
>17|TRBV28|medium-sized|TRBJ2-1
CASSGGGGIKGDNEQFF
>15|TRBV19|medium-sized|TRBJ1-5
CASSESPAGNQPQHF
>12|TRBV7-9|medium-sized|TRBJ1-1
CASKLENTEAFF
>14|TRBV30|medium-sized|TRBJ2-2
CAWSDDRVGGELFF
>15|TRBV5-6|medium-sized|TRBJ1-6
CASSSRQGRNSPLHF
>13|TRBV5-1|medium-sized|TRBJ1-1
CASSYGQNTEAFF
>18|TRBV6-7|medium-sized|TRBJ2-7
CASSYSELREGLPYEQYF
>14|TRBV2|medium-sized|TRBJ1-5
CASSGGQNNQPQHF
>19|TRBV5-1|medium-sized|TRBJ2-2
CASSLFASGALANTGELFF
>12|TRBV6-1|medium-sized|TRBJ2-7
CASSGGVYEQYF
>15|TRBV6-5|medium-sized|TRBJ2-1
CASSLGGPDLNEQFF
>16|TRBV4-1|medium-sized|TRBJ2-3
CASSQGRGLSADTQYF
>14|TRBV6-5|medium-sized|TRBJ2-7
CASRPRTGFYEQYF
>13|TRBV5-6|medium-sized|TRBJ1-1
CASSRVGDTEAFF
>16|TRBV5-6|medium-sized|TRBJ2-5
CASSLVRFLGRETQYF
>12|TRBV25-1|medium-sized|TRBJ1-2
CASSDRGYGYTF